One and the same sample provided the 14 T cell receptor beta chains below, sequenced in a study of blood T cell repertoires in COVID-19. Sequencing was performed with immunoSEQ multiplex PCR; in TCRdb, only in-frame clones are kept and a portion is missing. The repertoire holds 350,000 to 400,000 clones, with less than 90% as singletons. Sequences were obtained from PBMCs or T cells enriched from blood (not recorded which). The receptors derive from a woman in her twenties or thirties who had recovered from COVID-19.

The V and J genes are TRBV30 and TRBJ1-2, with D unresolved. The CDR3 contains 12 residues. The germline gives CDR1 GTSNPN, CDR2 SVGIG (reference sequence). Trimming removed 3 bases from V and 7 bases from J, with 12 bases in between. For the CDR3, the DNA is TGTGCCTGGAGCCTGTGGCCCCCTGGCTACACCTTC. Protein product: CAWSLWPPGYTF.

The chain combines TRBV29-1 with TRBJ2-1; a possible D gene is TRBD2 (5 bases). The CDR3 totals 13 residues. V dropped 6 bases and J dropped 1 base, with 10 bases sitting between them. CDR1 SQVTM and CDR2 ANQGSEA come from the germline V gene. The CDR3 here is CSVARGSYNEQFF. The DNA for the CDR3 is TGCAGCGTGGCTCGGGGTTCCTACAATGAGCAGTTCTTC.

V is TRBV7-8 and J is TRBJ1-5; TRBD1 matches 7 bases. Germline CDR1 reads SGHVS; CDR2 reads FQNEAQ. The CDR3 length is 15 residues. V lost 4 bases, J lost 3 bases, and 6 bases stayed unmatched. The CDR3 nucleotides read TGTGCCAGCAGCTCCGGGACAGTAGTCAATCAGCCCCAGCATTTT. Encoded protein: CASSSGTVVNQPQHF.

The chain recombines TRBV4-1 with TRBJ1-2; possible D gene TRBD1, 5 bases. CDR3 size: 14 residues. Trimming removed 0 bases from V and 1 base from J, with 6 bases in between. The germline CDR1 and CDR2 sequences are MGHRA and YSYEKL. The CDR3 loop is CASSQDRGNYGYTF. The DNA for the CDR3 is TGCGCCAGCAGCCAAGATAGGGGTAACTATGGCTACACCTTC.

This clone appeared a single time. A much larger clone differs from this one at a single base, so this may be a read error. The V call is TRBV15, the J call TRBJ2-6; unclear D gene. The CDR3 has 15 residues. V gave up 1 base and J gave up 0 bases, with 4 bases separating them. Germline lookup yields CDR1 LNHNV and CDR2 YYDKDF (reference sequence). Here the CDR3 DNA reads TGTGCCACCAGCAGAGCCAGCTCTGGGGCCAACGTCCTGACTTTC. Translating it yields CATSRASSGANVLTF.

The chain recombines TRBV7-2 with TRBJ2-7; 11 nucleotides line up with TRBD2. Germline CDR1 reads SGHTA; CDR2 reads FQGNSA. Trimming at V came to 6 bases and at J to 2 bases, leaving 9 bases not matched to a gene. This CDR3 comprises 16 residues. The CDR3: CASSPRGLAAPYEQYF. The CDR3 coding sequence is TGTGCCAGCAGTCCCCGGGGACTAGCGGCCCCCTACGAGCAGTACTTC.

This chain joins TRBV6-1 and TRBJ1-4; 7 bases are a match to TRBD1. V lost 2 bases and J lost 1; bases outside the gene matches: 1. CDR3 size: 15 residues. From germline, CDR1 is MNHNS and CDR2 SASEGT. This chain's CDR3 is CASSEQGGTNEKLFF. In nucleotides, the CDR3 is TGTGCCAGCAGTGAACAGGGGGGAACTAATGAAAAACTGTTTTTT.

The chain employs TRBV7-2 and TRBJ2-3, with D unclear. The CDR3 covers 14 residues. Per germline, CDR1 SGHTA and CDR2 FQGNSA. V was clipped by 5 bases and J by 2 bases, with 11 bases between them. CDR3 residues: CASSTMRLTDTQYF. The CDR3 bases are TGTGCCAGCAGCACGATGCGGCTCACAGATACGCAGTATTTT.

This clone has more than one count but fewer than ten. The rearrangement links TRBV4-1 to TRBJ1-2, with a tentative D call TRBD1 (5 bases). Germline CDR1 is MGHRA and CDR2 is YSYEKL. The CDR3 loop spans 16 amino acids. V gave up 0 bases and J gave up 1 base, with 12 bases separating them. The CDR3 bases are TGCGCCAGCAGCCAAGATGGGGGGACGGATAACTATGGCTACACCTTC. It translates to CASSQDGGTDNYGYTF.

The genes are TRBV10-3 and TRBJ2-7; a weak D match, TRBD1 (6 bases). CDR1 is ENHRY and CDR2 is SYGVKD in the germline V gene. The CDR3 totals 15 residues. Trimming took off 2 bases at V and 0 bases at J, with 11 bases between the two ends. DNA of the CDR3: TGTGCCATCAGTGAGGATGGACAGAGCTCCTACGAGCAGTACTTC. Its protein is CAISEDGQSSYEQYF.

The chain recombines TRBV6-2 or TRBV6-3 with TRBJ1-1, with D perhaps TRBD1 (6 bases). The germline V and J ends were trimmed by 5 bases and 4 bases, with 11 bases remaining between them. The germline V gene encodes CDR1 MNHEY and CDR2 SVGEGT. This CDR3 region has 13 residues. The CDR3 spells CASSPWTVTEAFF. The CDR3 nucleotides are TGTGCCAGCAGTCCGTGGACAGTCACTGAAGCTTTCTTT.

The chain has TRBV18 and TRBJ1-4; D gene ambiguous. CDR1 and CDR2 (germline): KGHSH, LQKENI. Trimming left V 3 bases short and J 5 bases short, with 10 bases between. The length of the CDR3 is 14 residues. Written as DNA, the CDR3 is TGTGCCAGCTCACCGCGACGGGAAAATGAAAAACTGTTTTTT. The encoded protein is CASSPRRENEKLFF.

The J gene is TRBJ1-5, the V gene TRBV3-1 (or the pseudogene TRBV3-2); D possibly corresponds to TRBD1 (5 bases). The CDR3 spans 20 residues. Germline V gene sequence: CDR1 LGHDT, CDR2 YNNKEL (reference sequence). Trimming took off 2 bases at V and 0 bases at J, with 23 bases between the two ends. CDR3 loop: CASSQLVYRRLLYSNQPQHF. CDR3 sequence (DNA): TGTGCCAGCAGCCAATTAGTTTACAGGAGACTCCTTTATAGCAATCAGCCCCAGCATTTT.

The chain has TRBV19 and TRBJ1-2; D gene uncertain. The V end was cut by 3 bases, the J end by 9 bases, with 14 bases between. The CDR3 extends over 13 amino acids. Per germline, CDR1 LNHDA and CDR2 SQIVND (reference sequence). The CDR3 nucleotides are TGTGCCAGTAGTATGCGAGGCGGGCCAAGCTACACCTTC. The encoded protein is CASSMRGGPSYTF.